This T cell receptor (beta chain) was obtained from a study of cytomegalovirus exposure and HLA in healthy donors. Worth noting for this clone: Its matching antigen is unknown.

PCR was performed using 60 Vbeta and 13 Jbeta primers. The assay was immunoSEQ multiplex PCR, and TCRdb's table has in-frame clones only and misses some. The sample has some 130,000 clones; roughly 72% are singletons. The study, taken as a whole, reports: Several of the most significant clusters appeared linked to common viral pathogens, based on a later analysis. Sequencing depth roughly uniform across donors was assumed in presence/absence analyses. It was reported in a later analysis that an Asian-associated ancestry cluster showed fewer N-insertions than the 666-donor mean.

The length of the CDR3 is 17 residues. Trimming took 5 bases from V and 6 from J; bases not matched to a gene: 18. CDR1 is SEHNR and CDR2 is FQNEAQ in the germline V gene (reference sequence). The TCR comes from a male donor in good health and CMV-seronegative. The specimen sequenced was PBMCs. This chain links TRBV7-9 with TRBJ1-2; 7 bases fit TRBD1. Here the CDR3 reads CASSLRGGVSVSDGYTF. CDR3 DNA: TGTGCCAGCAGCCTCCGAGGGGGCGTAAGCGTGTCGGATGGCTACACCTTC.